The present T cell receptor beta chain was sequenced within a study of blood T cell repertoires in COVID-19. About the study: T cells, B-cell-depleted T cells, or PBMCs supplied cDNA or gDNA.

This clone has just a few counts. Measured with immunoSEQ multiplex PCR; TCRdb has only the in-frame clones, and not every one. The sample includes roughly 120,000 clones, approximately 85% of them seen just once. V was cut by 1 base and J by 4 bases, with 12 bases left in between. This CDR3 has 15 residues. Germline CDR1 is LNHDA and CDR2 is SQIVND (reference sequence). The sample comprised peripheral blood. This receptor was taken from a woman between 55 and 75 years old with COVID-19, enrolled during active disease. The chain recombines TRBV19 with TRBJ2-3, with a tentative D call TRBD1 (6 bases). The CDR3 sequence: CASSIVTGLPDTQYF. CDR3 nucleotide sequence: TGTGCCAGTAGTATAGTCACAGGGTTGCCAGATACGCAGTATTTT.